The clone carrying this T cell receptor (beta chain) was detected a few times. Its antigen is still unknown. Libraries were prepared by immunoSEQ multiplex PCR; TCRdb keeps only in-frame clonotypes and omits some of them. Of about 48,000 clones in the sample, more than 85% were seen once. The data were obtained in a study of OX40 agonist ivuxolimab in advanced cancers. Broader study findings: Certain nonresponders additionally had low normalized T-cell clonal expansion.

The V end lost 4 bases, the J end lost 5 bases, and 10 bases lay between the germline ends. This CDR3 spans 12 amino acids. Germline CDR1 and CDR2: SGHRS and YFSETQ. The input for sequencing was CD4+ or CD8+ T cells sorted from blood, taken in a trial of the OX40 agonist ivuxolimab. The chain employs TRBV5-1 and TRBJ2-7, with D unclear. The TCR sequence derives from an adult with an advanced solid tumor such as melanoma, head and neck, liver or kidney cancer. CDR3 sequence (DNA): TGCGCCAGCAGCCCAGGACCCAACGAGCAGTACTTC. The encoded protein is CASSPGPNEQYF.